These 7 T cell receptor beta chains were all obtained from the same sample, sequenced in a study of T cell repertoires in cytomegalovirus infection. TCRdb itself ran the reads through MiXCR, one entry per CDR3 protein. The repertoire holds around 740,000 distinct CDR3 sequences, with less than 40% as singletons. Sample: PBMCs. These receptors were taken from a human donor in good health (CMV status not recorded). Some clones in this sample may be carry-over from other donors' samples.

This clonotype was recorded a few times. The junction differs from germline at one of its ends, possibly a read error. V is TRBV2 and J is TRBJ1-1; 7 bases map to TRBD1. Germline values: CDR1 SNHLY, CDR2 FYNNEI. The CDR3 loop spans 14 amino acids. CDR3 nucleotide sequence: TGTGCCAGCAGGGAAGACAGGGCGAACACTGAAGCTTTCTTT. It is translated as CASREDRANTEAFF.

This clonotype appeared a few times. This chain links TRBV6-5 with TRBJ1-1; 9 bases are shared with TRBD1. J gave up 3 bases and V 1 base, and 3 bases lay outside the gene matches. The CDR3 has 15 residues. Per germline, CDR1 MNHEY and CDR2 SVGAGI. The CDR3 protein is CASSYFGQGHTEAFF. The CDR3 region has the DNA TGTGCCAGCAGTTACTTCGGACAGGGGCACACTGAAGCTTTCTTT.

The CDR3 sequence: CSVEAQGANTEAFF. For the CDR3, the DNA is TGCAGCGTTGAAGCCCAGGGGGCGAACACTGAAGCTTTCTTT. V and J are TRBV29-1 and TRBJ1-1, with 8 bases lining up with TRBD1. CDR3 length: 14 residues. After removal of 1 base from V and 1 base from J, the junction contained 2 bases not matched to a gene. Germline assignment: CDR1 SQVTM and CDR2 ANQGSEA.

A few counts support this clonotype. The gene calls are TRBV6-1 and TRBJ1-6; 8 bases map to TRBD1. The V segment lost 5 bases and the J segment 11 bases; nucleotides outside the gene matches: 11. This CDR3 contains 15 residues. Germline loops: CDR1 MNHNS, CDR2 SASEGT. The CDR3 DNA is TGTGCCAGCAGTTCCGGACAGGGACAGTGGGCACCCCTCCACTTT. Translation gives CASSSGQGQWAPLHF.

Only a few counts were recorded for this clonotype. This CDR3 reads CASSLAGQGNEQYF. The CDR3 nucleotides read TGTGCCAGCAGTTTAGCGGGACAGGGGAACGAGCAGTACTTC. This chain joins TRBV12-3 or TRBV12-4 and TRBJ2-7; 10 bases match TRBD1. This CDR3 spans 14 amino acids. V gave up 0 bases and J gave up 5 bases; unmatched junction bases: 1.

The chain links TRBV6-8 to TRBJ1-3; D is undetermined. The germline CDR1 and CDR2 sequences are MNHGY and SAAAGT. This CDR3 is built from 13 residues. Between the trimmed V and J ends, which lost 7 bases and 2 bases, there was a span of 9 bases. The CDR3 DNA reads TGTGCCAGCACCAGAGCAGCTGGAAACACCATATATTTT. Protein product: CASTRAAGNTIYF.

The table lists this clonotype with a few counts. The chain links TRBV28 to TRBJ1-6, with 8 nucleotides matching TRBD1. Germline CDR1 and CDR2: MDHEN and SYDVKM. Trimming took 5 bases from V and 4 from J; bases not matched to a gene: 7. CDR3 length: 16 residues. CDR3 sequence: CASSGRDRSYNSPLHF. The CDR3 nucleotides are TGTGCCAGCAGTGGCCGGGACAGGAGTTATAATTCACCCCTCCACTTT.